This TCR beta chain appears in the sequencing data of a study of shared clonotypes between healthy human individuals (dated by TCRdb to 2018 to 2020). Regarding the complete study: The cohort included three men and two women between 18 and 49 years of age. For each donor, CD4 naive and CD4 memory were each run on three plates, CD8 naive on two plates, and CD8 memory on one plate. To estimate repertoire size and how much clonotypes are shared between individuals, the study performed deep sequencing of blood TCR repertoires from a handful of healthy adults. Different laboratories and diverse techniques were used to prepare libraries and sequence TCR repertoires, to increase sequencing depth and limit assay-specific biases. Each donor's leukapheresis produced roughly between roughly 0.85 and 9 billion PBMCs. Beyond this particular receptor, the publication reports: Clonotypes shared by all four sorted-subset donors showed higher generation probabilities than non-shared clonotypes. Naive subsets generally had larger estimated clonotype richness than memory subsets did. Incomplete sequencing was indicated by rarefaction of sorted-subset datasets, despite the large sequencing depth. Pairwise subsampling led to the expectation that sequencing depth would affect the degree of clonotype sharing among donors. Because the study included only a small number of donors, the genetic and exposure-history diversity represented was limited. Only blood was sampled, and tissue TCR repertoires likely differ from those in blood. Approximately 5% of naive CD4, more than 3% of naive CD8, 2.3% of memory CD4, and around 0.4% of memory CD8 clonotypes were shared across several donors.

Relative to germline, V is 4 bases shorter and J is 11 bases shorter, with 22 bases between their ends. From the cysteine up to the phenylalanine, the CDR3 has a length of 15 residues. Only the CDR3 region is kept as DNA, spanning 45 bases read in frame from base 1. Per the germline V gene, SGHRS is the CDR1 and YFSETQ is the CDR2. Concerning this clone itself: Its antigen is unknown. No base quality information exists; no much larger clone differs at one position.

Using the deep immunoSEQ assay, TCR CDR3 regions were amplified from genomic DNA by multiplex PCR. Extracted genomic DNA from each cell subset was spread evenly across all wells of several immunoSEQ 96-well plates, with each plate serving as a replicate. For sorted subsets, roughly 0.2 ug genomic DNA, equal to tens of thousands of T cell genomes, was loaded into each replicate PCR. Purified libraries were measured with a Qubit 3.0 fluorometer, size-checked on a Bioanalyzer 2100, and measured again with the KAPA Library Quantification kit. Each immunoSEQ 96-well plate was sequenced on its own single-read 150-cycle Illumina NextSeq 550 flow cell. In the paper's pipeline: Because only junctional sequences without quality scores were contained in the immunoSEQ output, filtering matching that applied to full-length reads could not be performed. Sequences were annotated with PyIR, a Python wrapper for IgBLAST v1.9, and V/J genes and CDR3 were assigned using IMGT germline references. Reads were removed for weak V/J assignments (E-value above 1e-6), missing CDR3, stop codons, out-of-frame junctions, or ambiguous translated residues. A V3J clonotype was defined by an identical inferred V gene, J gene, and CDR3 amino acid sequence. Percentage overlap between repertoires was computed as shared unique clonotypes divided by the size of the smaller repertoire. Repertoire richness was assessed with RTK rarefaction, the Chao1 estimator, and Recon v2.1 estimates of unobserved clonotypes. OLGA was used to compute generation probabilities for all TCRbeta clonotypes that the gDNA method yielded from several donors. Sourced from immuneACCESS, this table was stored by TCRdb with only in-frame sequences that have V and J called. A share of the clones is absent; for the studies checked, an unresolved V gene accounts for under half, and the remainder has no known explanation. That table supplies the V and J calls and clone size; D and trimming were determined from the DNA. This sample lists some 600,000 clones; around 96% were detected once. The ten largest clones represent approximately 0.12% of the sample.

For the CD8 naive samples, CD45RO-negative cells were positively selected for CCR7, yielding a CD45RA+CCR7+ population from which TemRA cells were excluded. Healthy HIV-negative adults with no recently reported acute infections or vaccinations were included as donors. Only Caucasian adults living in Nashville, Tennessee, USA were represented among the donors. Blood was obtained by leukapheresis, after which PBMCs were separated by Ficoll-Histopaque density gradient centrifugation and cryopreserved in liquid nitrogen vapor phase. Analytical flow cytometry was used to check the purity and quantity of each magnetically sorted T cell population. Each sorted fraction had its genomic DNA isolated and then quantified by UV absorbance on a Nanodrop 2000c.

This sequence was found in a woman under 40 in good health. The sample consisted of naive CD8+ T cells sorted from blood. Sample cell subset or site, as interpreted from the label and publication: CD45RA+CCR7+. The chain is assembled from TRBV5-1 and TRBJ1-3; TRBD1 is a weak D gene call, 5 bases matching. The nucleotides read TGCGCCAGCAGCCATACCGACAGTGGGGCCACCCCCATATATTTT. Protein translation: CASSHTDSGATPIYF.